This T cell receptor (beta chain) was captured in a study of T cells in narcolepsy. Study observations and caveats: In some patient and control memory CD4+ samples, autoreactive clones were absent. Blood of same and different patients, but not healthy controls, reportedly held recurring autoreactive clonotypes. Comparing one patient's CSF and blood CD4+ clonotypes highlighted HCRT- and TRIB2-specific autoreactive clonotypes.

Clones were sequenced by immunoSEQ multiplex PCR, and TCRdb holds only the in-frame ones, with some missing. Of 25,000 to 35,000 clones in the sample, under 90% are singletons; the top ten hold around 1.2%. The CDR3 runs to 12 residues. Germline-derived CDR1 and CDR2 are MNHEY and SVGAGI. Trimming left V 5 bases short and J 10 bases short, with 14 bases between. Remarks on this clone: Its antigen is currently unknown.

Sequencing input: CD45RA- memory CD4+ T cells from PBMCs. The rearrangement links TRBV6-5 to TRBJ1-1; D possibly corresponds to TRBD1 (6 bases). The sequence derives from a human donor with narcolepsy. CDR3 sequence reads: CASSEPYRVAFF. CDR3 nucleotide sequence: TGTGCCAGCAGTGAACCTTACAGGGTAGCTTTCTTT.